The entry below describes one T cell receptor (beta chain). This entry is derived from a study of brain T cells in children with intractable seizures. Repertoires were generated with immunoSEQ multiplex PCR, while TCRdb's copy carries only in-frame clones and drops some. The sample records 340,000 or so clones, nearly 95% being singletons. Trimming cost V 2 bases and J 4 bases; bases outside gene matches: 2. The CDR3 sequence is 14 residues long. Germline V CDR1 and CDR2: MNHEY, SVGAGI. Time point denoted: blood from clinic visit 5 months post-surgery; TSC patient then seizure free. J is TRBJ2-7 and V is TRBV6-5; 10 bases are shared with TRBD1. The sequence was obtained from a boy under two years old with tuberous sclerosis and intractable seizures. Sequencing used peripheral blood, obtained about 5 months after surgery. CDR3 protein: CASSYGTGEYEQYF. DNA for the CDR3: TGTGCCAGCAGTTACGGGACAGGGGAGTACGAGCAGTACTTC.